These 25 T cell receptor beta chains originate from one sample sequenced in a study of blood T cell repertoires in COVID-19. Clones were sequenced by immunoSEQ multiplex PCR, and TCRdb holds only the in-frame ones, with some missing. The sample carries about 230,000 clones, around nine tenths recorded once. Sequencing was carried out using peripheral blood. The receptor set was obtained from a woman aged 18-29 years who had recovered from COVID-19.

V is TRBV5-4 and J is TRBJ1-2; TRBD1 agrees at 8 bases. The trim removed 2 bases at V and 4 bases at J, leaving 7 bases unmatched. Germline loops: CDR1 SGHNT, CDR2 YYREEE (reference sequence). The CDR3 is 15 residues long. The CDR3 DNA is TGTGCCAGCAGCTTCGGACAGGGCTTCACCTATGGCTACACCTTC. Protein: CASSFGQGFTYGYTF.

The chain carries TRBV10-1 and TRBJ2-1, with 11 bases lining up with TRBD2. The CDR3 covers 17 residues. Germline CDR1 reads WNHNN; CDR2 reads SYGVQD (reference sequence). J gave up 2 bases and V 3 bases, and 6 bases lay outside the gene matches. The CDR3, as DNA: TGCGCCAGCAGTGATGATGTGACTAGCGGGGCCTACAATGAGCAGTTCTTC. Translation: CASSDDVTSGAYNEQFF.

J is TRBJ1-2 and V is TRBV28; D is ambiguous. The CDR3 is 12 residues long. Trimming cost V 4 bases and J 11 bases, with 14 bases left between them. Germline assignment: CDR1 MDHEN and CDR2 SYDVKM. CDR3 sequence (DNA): TGTGCCAGCAGTTCGGGTCTTCCCGGTTACACCTTC. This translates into CASSSGLPGYTF.

CDR3 amino acids: CASYRDRGGEQYF. The CDR3 DNA is TGCGCCAGCTACCGAGACAGGGGCGGCGAGCAGTACTTC. The chain employs TRBV5-1 and TRBJ2-7; 8 bases are shared with TRBD1. Per germline, CDR1 SGHRS and CDR2 YFSETQ. Trimming cost V 7 bases and J 6 bases; bases outside gene matches: 9. CDR3 length equals 13 residues.

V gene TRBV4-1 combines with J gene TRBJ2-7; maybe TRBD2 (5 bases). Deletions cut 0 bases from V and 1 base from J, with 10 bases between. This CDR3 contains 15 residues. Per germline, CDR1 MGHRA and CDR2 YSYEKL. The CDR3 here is CASSQDTRESYEQYF. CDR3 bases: TGCGCCAGCAGCCAAGATACCCGGGAATCCTACGAGCAGTACTTC.

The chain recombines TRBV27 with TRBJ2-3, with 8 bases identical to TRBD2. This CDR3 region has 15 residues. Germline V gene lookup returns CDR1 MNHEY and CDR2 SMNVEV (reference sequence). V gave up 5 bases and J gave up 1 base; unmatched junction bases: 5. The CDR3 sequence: CASSRLALRTDTQYF. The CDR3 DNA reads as TGTGCCAGCAGTAGACTAGCGTTACGCACAGATACGCAGTATTTT.

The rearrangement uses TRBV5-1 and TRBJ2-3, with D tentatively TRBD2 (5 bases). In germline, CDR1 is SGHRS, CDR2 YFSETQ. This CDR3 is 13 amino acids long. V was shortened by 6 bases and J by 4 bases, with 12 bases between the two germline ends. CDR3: CASKEVYADTQYF. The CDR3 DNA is TGCGCCAGCAAGGAGGTTTATGCAGATACGCAGTATTTT.

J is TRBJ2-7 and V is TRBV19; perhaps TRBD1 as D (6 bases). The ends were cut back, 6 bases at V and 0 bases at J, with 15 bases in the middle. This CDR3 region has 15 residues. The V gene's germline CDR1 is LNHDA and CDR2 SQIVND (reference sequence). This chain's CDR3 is CASSLDSFISYEQYF. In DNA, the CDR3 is TGTGCCAGTAGCCTGGACAGCTTTATCTCCTACGAGCAGTACTTC.

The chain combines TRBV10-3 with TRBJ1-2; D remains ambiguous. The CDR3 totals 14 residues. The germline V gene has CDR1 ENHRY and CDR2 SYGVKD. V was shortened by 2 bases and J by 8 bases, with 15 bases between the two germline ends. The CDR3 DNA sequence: TGTGCCATCAGTGAGGGCGTTGAAGCGAGGGGCTACACCTTC. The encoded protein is CAISEGVEARGYTF.

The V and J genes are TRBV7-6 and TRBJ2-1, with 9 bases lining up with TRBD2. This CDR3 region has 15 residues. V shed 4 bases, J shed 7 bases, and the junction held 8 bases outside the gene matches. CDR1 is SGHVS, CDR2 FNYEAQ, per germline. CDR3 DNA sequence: TGTGCCAGCAGCTCGCTAGCGGGATCGAAAAATGAGCAGTTCTTC. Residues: CASSSLAGSKNEQFF.

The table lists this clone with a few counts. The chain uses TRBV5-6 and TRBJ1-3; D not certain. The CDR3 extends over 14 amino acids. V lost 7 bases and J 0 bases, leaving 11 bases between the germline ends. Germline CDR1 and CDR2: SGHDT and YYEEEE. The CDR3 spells CASGFWASGNTIYF. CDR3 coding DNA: TGTGCCAGCGGTTTTTGGGCCTCTGGAAACACCATATATTTT.

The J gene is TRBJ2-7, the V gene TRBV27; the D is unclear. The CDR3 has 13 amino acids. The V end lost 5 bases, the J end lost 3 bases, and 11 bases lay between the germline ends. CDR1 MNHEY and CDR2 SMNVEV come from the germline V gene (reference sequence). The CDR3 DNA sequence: TGTGCCAGCAGTAGCACAGAAAACTACGAGCAGTACTTC. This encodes CASSSTENYEQYF.

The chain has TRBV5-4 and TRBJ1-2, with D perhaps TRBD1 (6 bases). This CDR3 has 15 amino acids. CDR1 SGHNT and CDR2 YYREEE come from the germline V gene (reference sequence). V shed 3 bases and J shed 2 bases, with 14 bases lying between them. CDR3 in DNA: TGTGCCAGCAGCTACCGGACAGCGGGGAACTATGGCTACACCTTC. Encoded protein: CASSYRTAGNYGYTF.

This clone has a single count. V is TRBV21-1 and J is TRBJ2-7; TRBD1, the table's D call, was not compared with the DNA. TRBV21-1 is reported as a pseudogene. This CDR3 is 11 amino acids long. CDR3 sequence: CARTGTYRQRF. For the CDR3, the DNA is TGTGCCAGGACCGGGACATACCGCCAGCGGTTC.

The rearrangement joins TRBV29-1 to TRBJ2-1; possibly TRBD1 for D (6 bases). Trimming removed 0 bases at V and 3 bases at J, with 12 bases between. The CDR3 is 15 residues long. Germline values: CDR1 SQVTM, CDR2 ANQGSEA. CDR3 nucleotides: TGCAGCGTTGAAGATCCAGGGGCGGGCTACAATGAGCAGTTCTTC. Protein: CSVEDPGAGYNEQFF.

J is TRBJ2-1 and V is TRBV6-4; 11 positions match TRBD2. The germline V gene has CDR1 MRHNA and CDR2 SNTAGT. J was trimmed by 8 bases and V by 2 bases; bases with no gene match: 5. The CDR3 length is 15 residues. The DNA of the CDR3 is TGTGCCAGCAGTGACGGAACTAGCGGGAGTGATGAGCAGTTCTTC. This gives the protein CASSDGTSGSDEQFF.

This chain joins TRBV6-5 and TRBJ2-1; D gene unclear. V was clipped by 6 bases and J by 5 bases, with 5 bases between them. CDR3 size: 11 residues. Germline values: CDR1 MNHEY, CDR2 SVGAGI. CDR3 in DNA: TGTGCCAGCAGCGACAACAATGAGCAGTTCTTC. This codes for CASSDNNEQFF.

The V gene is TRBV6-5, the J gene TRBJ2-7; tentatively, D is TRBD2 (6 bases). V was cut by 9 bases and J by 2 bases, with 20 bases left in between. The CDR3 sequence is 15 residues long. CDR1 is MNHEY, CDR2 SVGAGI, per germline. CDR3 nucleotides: TGTGCCAGTACCCCAGGGTTTCGGGGGACCTACGAGCAGTACTTC. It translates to CASTPGFRGTYEQYF.

The CDR3 loop reads CAIKHERGLRETQYF. CDR3 DNA: TGTGCCATCAAGCATGAAAGGGGCCTCCGAGAGACCCAGTACTTC. The V call is TRBV10-3, the J call TRBJ2-5, with D perhaps matching TRBD1 (5 bases). Looked up from germline, CDR1 is ENHRY and CDR2 is SYGVKD. V lost 7 bases to trimming and J lost 4 bases, with 19 bases between them. This CDR3 has 15 amino acids.

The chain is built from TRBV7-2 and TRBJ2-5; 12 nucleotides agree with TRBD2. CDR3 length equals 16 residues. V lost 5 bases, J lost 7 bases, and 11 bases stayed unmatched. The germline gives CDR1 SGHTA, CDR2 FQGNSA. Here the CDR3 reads CASSTGLAGPDWTQYF. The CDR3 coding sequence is TGTGCCAGCAGCACCGGACTAGCGGGGCCCGATTGGACCCAGTACTTC.

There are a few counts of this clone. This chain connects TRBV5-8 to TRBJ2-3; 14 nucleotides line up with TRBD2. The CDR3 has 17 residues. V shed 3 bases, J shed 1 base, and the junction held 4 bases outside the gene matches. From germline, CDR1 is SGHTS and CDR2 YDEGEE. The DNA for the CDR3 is TGTGCCAGCAGCTCCGGGACTAGCGGGGGACGCACAGATACGCAGTATTTT. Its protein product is CASSSGTSGGRTDTQYF.

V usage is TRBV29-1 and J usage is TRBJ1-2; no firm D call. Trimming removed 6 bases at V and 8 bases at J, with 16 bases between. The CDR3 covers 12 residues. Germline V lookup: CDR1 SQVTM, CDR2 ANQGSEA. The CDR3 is CSVETRRQGYTF. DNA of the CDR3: TGCAGCGTCGAGACTCGCCGGCAGGGCTACACCTTC.

CDR3 in DNA: TGTGCCAGCTCAGACAATGAAGGATCCTACGAGCAGTACTTC. Protein sequence: CASSDNEGSYEQYF. J is TRBJ2-7 and V is TRBV18; D ambiguous. V lost 5 bases to trimming and J lost 1 base, with 12 bases between them. CDR1 and CDR2 from the germline V gene are KGHSH and LQKENI. The CDR3 runs 14 residues.

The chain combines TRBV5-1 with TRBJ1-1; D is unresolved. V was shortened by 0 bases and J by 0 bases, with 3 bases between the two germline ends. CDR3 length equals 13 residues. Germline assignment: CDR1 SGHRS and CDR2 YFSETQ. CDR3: CASSLGMNTEAFF. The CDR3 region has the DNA TGCGCCAGCAGCTTGGGTATGAACACTGAAGCTTTCTTT.

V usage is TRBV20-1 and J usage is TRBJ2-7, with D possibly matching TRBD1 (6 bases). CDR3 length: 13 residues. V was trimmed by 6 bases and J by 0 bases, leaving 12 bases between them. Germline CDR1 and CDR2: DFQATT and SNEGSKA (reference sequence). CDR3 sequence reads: CSASSGASYEQYF. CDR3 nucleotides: TGCAGTGCCAGTTCAGGGGCCTCCTACGAGCAGTACTTC.